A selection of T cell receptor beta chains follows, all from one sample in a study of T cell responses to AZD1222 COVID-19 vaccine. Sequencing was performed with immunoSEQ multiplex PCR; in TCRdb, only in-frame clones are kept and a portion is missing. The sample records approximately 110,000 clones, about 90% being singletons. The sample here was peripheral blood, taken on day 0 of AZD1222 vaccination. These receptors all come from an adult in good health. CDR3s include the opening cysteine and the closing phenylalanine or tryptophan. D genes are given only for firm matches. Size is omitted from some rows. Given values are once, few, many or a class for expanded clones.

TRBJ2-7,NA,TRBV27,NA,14,TGTGCCAGCAGTTTAGGGGAGTTCCCCTACGAGCAGTACTTC,CASSLGEFPYEQYF
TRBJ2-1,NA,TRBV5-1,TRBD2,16,TGCGCCAGCAGCTTGGGGGCGGGAGGGCCGAGGAATGAGCAGTTCTTC,CASSLGAGGPRNEQFF
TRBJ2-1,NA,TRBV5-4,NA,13,TGTGCCAGCAGCTTGGCCATGGAAGCTAGGCGGTTCTTC,CASSLAMEARRFF
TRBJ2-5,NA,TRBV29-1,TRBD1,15,TGCAGCGTCCTAAGACAGGGAGCGAGGAGTGAGACCCAGTACTTC,CSVLRQGARSETQYF
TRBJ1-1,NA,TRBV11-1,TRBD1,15,TGTGCCAGCAGACGCGGGACAGGGTTACGCACTGAAGCTTTCTTT,CASRRGTGLRTEAFF
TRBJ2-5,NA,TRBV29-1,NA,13,TGCAGCGTTACCGGGACCGACCAAGAGACCCAGTACTTC,CSVTGTDQETQYF
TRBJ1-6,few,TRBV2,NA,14,TGTGCCAACCGTCCCGACAGGCAGGATTCACCCCTCCACTTT,CANRPDRQDSPLHF
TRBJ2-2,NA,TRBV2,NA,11,TGTGCCAGCAGGAGAGCCGGGGAGCTGTTTTTT,CASRRAGELFF
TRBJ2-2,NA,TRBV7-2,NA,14,TGTGCCAGCGGCCCTACTAGGTCGGTCGGGGAGCTGTTTTTT,CASGPTRSVGELFF
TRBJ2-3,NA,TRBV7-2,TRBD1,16,TGTGCCAGCAGCTTAGCGCCAGGGGGCAGGACAGATACGCAGTATTTT,CASSLAPGGRTDTQYF
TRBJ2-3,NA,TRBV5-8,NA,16,TGTGCCACCAAGCGGACAGGCGGAGGGCGCACAGATACGCAGTATTTT,CATKRTGGGRTDTQYF
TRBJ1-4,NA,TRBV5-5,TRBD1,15,TGTGCCAGCAGCTGGGGGACAGTAAGGAATGAAAAACTGTTTTTT,CASSWGTVRNEKLFF
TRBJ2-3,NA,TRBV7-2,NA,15,TGTGCCAGCAGCTTATTTGGGCGGGCCGCAGATACGCAGTATTTT,CASSLFGRAADTQYF
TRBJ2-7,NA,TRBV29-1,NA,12,TGCAGCGTTGGGCCGGGAAGCTACGAGCAGTACTTC,CSVGPGSYEQYF
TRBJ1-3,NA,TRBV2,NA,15,TGTGCCAGCAAGAGGGAACAGTCCTCTGGAAACACCATATATTTT,CASKREQSSGNTIYF
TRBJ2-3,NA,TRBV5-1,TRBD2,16,TGCGCCAGCAGCTTCGAAGGGACTAGCGCCTCAGATACGCAGTATTTT,CASSFEGTSASDTQYF
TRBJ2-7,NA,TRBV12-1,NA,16,TGTGCCAGCAGCTTTCCGACCCGGGACAGGGGCGACGAGCAGTACTTC,CASSFPTRDRGDEQYF
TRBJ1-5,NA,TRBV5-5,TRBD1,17,TGTGCCAGCAGCTCAACTTACAGGGGAGGAAGCAATCAGCCCCAGCATTTT,CASSSTYRGGSNQPQHF
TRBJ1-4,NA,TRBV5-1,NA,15,TGCGCCAGCAGCTTACAGGGAAGGAGTGGTGAAAAACTGTTTTTT,CASSLQGRSGEKLFF
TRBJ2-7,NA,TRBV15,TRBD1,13,TGTGCCACCAGCGGCTTCAGGGGGAACGAGCAGTACTTC,CATSGFRGNEQYF
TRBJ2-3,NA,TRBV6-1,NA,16,TGTGCCAGCAGTGGCCCCACCGGGGCGGGCACAGATACGCAGTATTTT,CASSGPTGAGTDTQYF
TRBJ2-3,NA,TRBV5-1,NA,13,TGCGCCAGCAGCTTGGCAGCCACAGATACGCAGTATTTT,CASSLAATDTQYF
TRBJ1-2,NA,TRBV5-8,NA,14,TGTGCCAGCAGCTTGGTTCAGGCTCGTGGTGGCTACACCTTC,CASSLVQARGGYTF
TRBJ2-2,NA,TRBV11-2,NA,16,TGTGCCAGCAGCTTATGGGGTAGCGGAAACACCGGGGAGCTGTTTTTT,CASSLWGSGNTGELFF
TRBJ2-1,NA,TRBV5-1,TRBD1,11,TGCGCCAGCAGCGCTACACAGGGGCGTTTCTTC,CASSATQGRFF
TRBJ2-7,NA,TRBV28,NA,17,TGTGCCAGCAGTTTATCGGGCGAGGGGCCCCTTGTCGACGAGCAGTACTTC,CASSLSGEGPLVDEQYF